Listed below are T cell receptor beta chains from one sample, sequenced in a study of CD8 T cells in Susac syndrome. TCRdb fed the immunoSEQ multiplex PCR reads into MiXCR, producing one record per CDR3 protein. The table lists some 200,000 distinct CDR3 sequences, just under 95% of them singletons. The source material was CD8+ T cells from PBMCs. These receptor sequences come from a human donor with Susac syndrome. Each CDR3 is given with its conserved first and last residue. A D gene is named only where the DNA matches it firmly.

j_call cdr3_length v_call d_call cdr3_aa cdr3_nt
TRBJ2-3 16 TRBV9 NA CASSVGQGRDTDTQYF TGTGCCAGCAGCGTAGGTCAGGGGCGCGACACAGATACGCAGTATTTT
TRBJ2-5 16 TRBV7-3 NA CASSQGTTREWETQYF TGTGCCAGCAGCCAAGGGACAACTAGGGAGTGGGAGACCCAGTACTTC
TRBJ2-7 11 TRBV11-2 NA CASTRNYEQYF TGTGCCAGCACCAGAAACTACGAGCAGTACTTC
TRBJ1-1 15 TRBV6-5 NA CASWLIGTSMTEAFF TGTGCCAGCTGGTTGATCGGGACATCGATGACTGAAGCTTTCTTT
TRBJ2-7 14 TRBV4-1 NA CASSQGSVRDEQYF TGCGCCAGCAGCCAAGGCTCTGTCAGGGACGAGCAGTACTTC
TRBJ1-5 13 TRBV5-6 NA CASSLRSGQPQHF TGTGCCAGCAGCTTGAGAAGCGGTCAGCCCCAGCATTTT
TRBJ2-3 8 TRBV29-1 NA CPPDTQYF TGCCCTCCAGATACGCAGTATTTT
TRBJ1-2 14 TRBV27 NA CASSSFPANYGYTF TGTGCCAGCAGTAGTTTCCCGGCTAACTATGGCTACACCTTC
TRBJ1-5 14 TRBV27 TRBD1 CASSSQGPNQPQHF TGTGCCAGCAGTTCACAGGGGCCAAATCAGCCCCAGCATTTT
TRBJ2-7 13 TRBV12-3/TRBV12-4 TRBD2 CASTPGLAGGQYF TGTGCCAGCACCCCGGGACTAGCGGGAGGGCAGTACTTC
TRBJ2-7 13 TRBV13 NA CASSLGPTGEQYF TGTGCCAGCAGCTTAGGGCCGACCGGCGAGCAGTACTTC
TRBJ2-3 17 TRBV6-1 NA CASSPTRHFSGTDTQYF TGTGCCAGCAGTCCGACTAGACACTTTAGCGGCACAGATACGCAGTATTTT
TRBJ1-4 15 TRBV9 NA CASSPQLGTGEKLFF TGTGCCAGCAGCCCTCAACTTGGGACTGGAGAAAAACTGTTTTTT
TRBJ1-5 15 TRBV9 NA CASSGFRGSNQPQHF TGTGCCAGCAGCGGGTTCCGAGGGTCCAATCAGCCCCAGCATTTT
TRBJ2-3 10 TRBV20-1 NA CSANADTQYF TGCAGTGCTAATGCAGATACGCAGTATTTT